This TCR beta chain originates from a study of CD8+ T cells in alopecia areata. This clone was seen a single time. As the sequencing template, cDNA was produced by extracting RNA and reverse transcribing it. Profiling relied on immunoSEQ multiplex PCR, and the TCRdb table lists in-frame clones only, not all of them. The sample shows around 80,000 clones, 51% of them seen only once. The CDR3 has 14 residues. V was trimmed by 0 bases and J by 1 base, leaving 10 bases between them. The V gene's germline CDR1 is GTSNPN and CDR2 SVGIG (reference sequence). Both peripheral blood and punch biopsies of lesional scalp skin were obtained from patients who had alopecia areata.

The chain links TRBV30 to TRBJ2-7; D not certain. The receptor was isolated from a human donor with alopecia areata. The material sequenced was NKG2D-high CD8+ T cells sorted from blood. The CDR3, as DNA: TGTGCCTGGAGTGTAGGTTTAGGATCCTACGAGCAGTACTTC. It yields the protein CAWSVGLGSYEQYF.